Listed below are T cell receptor beta chains from one sample, sequenced in a study of T cells in Graves' hyperthyroidism and ophthalmopathy. TCRdb re-analysed the multiplex PCR reads in MiXCR, keeping a single row per CDR3 protein. Found here are about 380,000 distinct CDR3 sequences, 15% to 20% of them singletons; the top ten hold around two fifths. The sequencing input was blood. The source of these receptors is a man younger than 30 with Graves' ophthalmopathy. Each CDR3 is given with its conserved first and last residue. The D gene is left open where the match is weak. Some rows mark clone size as missing; the rest say once, few, many or name a class of expanded clone.

cdr3_nt cdr3_aa d_call v_call clone_size j_call
TGTGCCAGCAGCCAAGACGGGCAGGTGGGATTTACCTACAATGAGCAGTTCTTC CASSQDGQVGFTYNEQFF . TRBV14 few TRBJ2-1
TGTGCCAGCTCACCAGGAATCCAGGGAGTGGGGCCCCAGCATTTT CASSPGIQGVGPQHF . TRBV18 few TRBJ1-5
TGTGCCAGTAGTATCCCCGGGACACCAAATAGCAATCAGCCCCAGCATTTT CASSIPGTPNSNQPQHF . TRBV19 . TRBJ1-5
TGCGCCAGCAGCCAAGATCCGGGACAGTCACAAGAGACCCAGTACTTC CASSQDPGQSQETQYF TRBD1 TRBV4-1 few TRBJ2-5
TGTGCCAGCGGGACAGGGGTTTCACCCCTCCACTTT CASGTGVSPLHF TRBD1 TRBV27 many TRBJ1-6
TGTGCCAGCAGCCAAGATTTTCCAGGGGGACTACAGTACTTC CASSQDFPGGLQYF . TRBV14 . TRBJ2-5
TGTGCCAGCTCACCGGGGGACGGACCTGGCTATGGCTACACCTTC CASSPGDGPGYGYTF . TRBV18 . TRBJ1-2
TGTGCCAGCAGCCCCCAGGGGGGACAGGACTACGAGCAGTACTTC CASSPQGGQDYEQYF TRBD1 TRBV3-1 many TRBJ2-7
TGTGCCAGCAAAGGGGGATTCGGACAGTATAATTCACCCCTCCACTTT CASKGGFGQYNSPLHF . TRBV27 few TRBJ1-6
TGTGCCAGCAGTTGGGGACAGGGGTCCGGGGAGCTGTTTTTT CASSWGQGSGELFF TRBD1 TRBV6-1 many TRBJ2-2
TGCGCCAGCAGCCACCCGGGGGAGCAGTACTTC CASSHPGEQYF . TRBV4-1 few TRBJ2-7
TGTGCCAGCAGCGCGGGTGGGGCCAACGTCCTGACTTTC CASSAGGANVLTF . TRBV13 few TRBJ2-6
TGTGCCAGCAGCTTAGACGACAGCCCCCTCAGTGGCTACACCTTC CASSLDDSPLSGYTF . TRBV11-2 many TRBJ1-2
TGTGCCATCCACCGAGGGACTAGTGCCACAGATACGCAGTATTTT CAIHRGTSATDTQYF TRBD2 TRBV2 many TRBJ2-3
TGTGCCAGCAGTGCAACCGGGACAGGGGTTTACGGCTACACCTTC CASSATGTGVYGYTF TRBD1 TRBV12-3/TRBV12-4 . TRBJ1-2
TGTGCCAGCAGCTTTCCGGGGGTCGGGGTCCCCGAGCAGTACTTC CASSFPGVGVPEQYF . TRBV7-9 once TRBJ2-7
TGTGCCACCGTTCGGAGGGACAGGGGAAATGAGCAGTTCTTC CATVRRDRGNEQFF TRBD1 TRBV24-1 many TRBJ2-1
TGTGCCAGCTCACTCACCTTCCAGCCCCAGCATTTT CASSLTFQPQHF . TRBV2 many TRBJ1-5
TGCAGTGCCATTGGGACAGGGGGCGCGGATCAGCCCCAGCATTTT CSAIGTGGADQPQHF TRBD1 TRBV20-1 many TRBJ1-5
TGTGCCAGCAGTTACCAGGGCCGGAGCGCTTTCTTT CASSYQGRSAFF . TRBV6-2/TRBV6-3 few TRBJ1-1